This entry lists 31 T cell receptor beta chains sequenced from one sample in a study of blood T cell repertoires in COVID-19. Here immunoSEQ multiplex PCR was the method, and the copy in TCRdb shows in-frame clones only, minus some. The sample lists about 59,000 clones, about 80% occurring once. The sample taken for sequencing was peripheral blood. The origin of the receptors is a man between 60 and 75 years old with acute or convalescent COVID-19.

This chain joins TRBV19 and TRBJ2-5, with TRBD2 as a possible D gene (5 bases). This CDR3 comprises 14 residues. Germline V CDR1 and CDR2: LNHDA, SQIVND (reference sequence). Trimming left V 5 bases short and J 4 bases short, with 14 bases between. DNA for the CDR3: TGTGCCAGTAGTGATAAGAAGAGGGCAGAGACCCAGTACTTC. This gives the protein CASSDKKRAETQYF.

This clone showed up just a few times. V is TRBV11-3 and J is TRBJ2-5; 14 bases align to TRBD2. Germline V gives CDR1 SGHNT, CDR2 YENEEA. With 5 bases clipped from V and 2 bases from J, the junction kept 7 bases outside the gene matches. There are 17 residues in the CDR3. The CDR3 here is CASSLGLAGVGQETQYF. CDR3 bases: TGTGCCAGCAGCCTGGGACTAGCGGGAGTAGGACAAGAGACCCAGTACTTC.

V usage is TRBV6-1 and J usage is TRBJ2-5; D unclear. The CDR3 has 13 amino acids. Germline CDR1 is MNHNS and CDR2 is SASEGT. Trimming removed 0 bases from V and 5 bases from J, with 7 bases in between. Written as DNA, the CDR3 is TGTGCCAGCAGTGAAGCAGGAGCGGAGACCCAGTACTTC. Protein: CASSEAGAETQYF.

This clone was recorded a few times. CDR3 amino acids: CASSLRTGRGQPQHF. CDR3 nucleotides: TGTGCCAGCTCACTACGGACAGGGCGAGGTCAGCCCCAGCATTTT. The genes are TRBV18 and TRBJ1-5; 8 positions agree with TRBD1. Trimming cost V 4 bases and J 6 bases; bases outside gene matches: 8. The CDR3 has 15 amino acids. Germline V gives CDR1 KGHSH, CDR2 LQKENI.

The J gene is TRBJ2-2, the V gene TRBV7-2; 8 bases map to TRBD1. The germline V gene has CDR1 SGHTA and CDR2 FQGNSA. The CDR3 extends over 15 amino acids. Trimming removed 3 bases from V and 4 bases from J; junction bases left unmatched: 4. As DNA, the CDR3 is TGTGCCAGCAGCTTCCTCCAGGGGGCCACCGGGGAGCTGTTTTTT. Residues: CASSFLQGATGELFF.

This CDR3 is CASSFSRDSYGYTF. Written as DNA, the CDR3 is TGCGCCAGCAGTTTCAGCAGAGACAGCTATGGCTACACCTTC. The chain combines TRBV4-3 with TRBJ1-2, with a weak D call TRBD1 (5 bases). There are 14 residues in the CDR3. V lost 6 bases and J lost 4, with 15 bases in between. CDR1 and CDR2 from the germline V gene are LGHNA and YSLEER.

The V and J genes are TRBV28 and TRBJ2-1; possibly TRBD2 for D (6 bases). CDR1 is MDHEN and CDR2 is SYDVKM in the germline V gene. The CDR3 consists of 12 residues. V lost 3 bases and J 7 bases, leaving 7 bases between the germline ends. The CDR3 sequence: CASSLTRNEQFF. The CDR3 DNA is TGTGCCAGCAGTTTGACTAGGAATGAGCAGTTCTTC.

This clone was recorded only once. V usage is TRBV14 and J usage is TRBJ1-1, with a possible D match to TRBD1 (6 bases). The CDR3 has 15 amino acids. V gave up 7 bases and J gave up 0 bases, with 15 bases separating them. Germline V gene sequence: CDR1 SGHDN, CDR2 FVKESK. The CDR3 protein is CASKSFRGVNTEAFF. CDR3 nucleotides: TGTGCCAGCAAATCCTTCAGGGGCGTGAACACTGAAGCTTTCTTT. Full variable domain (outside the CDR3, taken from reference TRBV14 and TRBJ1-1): EAGVTQFPSHSVIEKGQTVTLRCDPISGHDNLYWYRRVMGKEIKFLLHFVKESKQDESGMPNNRFLAERTGGTYSTLKVQPAELEDSGVYFCASKSFRGVNTEAFFGQGTRLTVV.

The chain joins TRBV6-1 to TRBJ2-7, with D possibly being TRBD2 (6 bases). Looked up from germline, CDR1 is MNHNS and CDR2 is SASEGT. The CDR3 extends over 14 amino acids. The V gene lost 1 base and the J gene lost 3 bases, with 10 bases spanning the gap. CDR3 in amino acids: CASSEVGSNYEQYF. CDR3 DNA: TGTGCCAGCAGTGAAGTCGGGAGTAACTACGAGCAGTACTTC.

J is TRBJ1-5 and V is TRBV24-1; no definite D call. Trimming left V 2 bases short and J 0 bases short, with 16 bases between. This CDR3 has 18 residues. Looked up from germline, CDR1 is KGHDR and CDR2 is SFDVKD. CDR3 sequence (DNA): TGTGCCACCAGTGATTCCGGGAAGGTGGGATATAGCAATCAGCCCCAGCATTTT. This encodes CATSDSGKVGYSNQPQHF.

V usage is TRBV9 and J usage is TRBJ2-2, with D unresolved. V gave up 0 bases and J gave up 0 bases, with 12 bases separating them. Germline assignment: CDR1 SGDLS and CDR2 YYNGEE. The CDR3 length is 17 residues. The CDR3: CASSVARRHANTGELFF. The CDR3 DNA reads TGTGCCAGCAGCGTAGCTAGAAGGCACGCGAACACCGGGGAGCTGTTTTTT. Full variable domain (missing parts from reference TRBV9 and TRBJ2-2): DSGVTQTPKHLITATGQRVTLRCSPRSGDLSVYWYQQSLDQGLQFLIQYYNGEERAKGNILERFSAQQFPDLHSELNLSSLELGDSALYFCASSVARRHANTGELFFGEGSRLTVL.

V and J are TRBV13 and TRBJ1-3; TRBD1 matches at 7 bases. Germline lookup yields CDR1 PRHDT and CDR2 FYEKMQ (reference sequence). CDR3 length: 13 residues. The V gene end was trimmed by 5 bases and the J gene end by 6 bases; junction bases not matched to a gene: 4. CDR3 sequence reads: CASSEQGPNTIYF. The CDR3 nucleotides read TGTGCCAGCAGCGAACAGGGGCCAAACACCATATATTTT.

CDR3 sequence reads: CASSSLSGTYNEQFF. The CDR3 DNA reads as TGTGCCAGCAGCTCCCTTAGCGGGACATACAATGAGCAGTTCTTC. V gene TRBV3-1 (or the pseudogene TRBV3-2) combines with J gene TRBJ2-1; 8 bases are a match to TRBD2. The CDR3 length is 15 residues. In germline, CDR1 is LGHDT, CDR2 YNNKEL (reference sequence). V trimming: 5 bases; J trimming: 4 bases; junction bases outside the gene matches: 7.

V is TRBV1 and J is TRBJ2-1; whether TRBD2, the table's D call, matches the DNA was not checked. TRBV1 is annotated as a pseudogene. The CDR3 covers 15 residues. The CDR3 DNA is TGCACCAGCAGCCAAGGTTTAGCGGGAGGGCCATGTACGTTCTTC. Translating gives CTSSQGLAGGPCTFF.

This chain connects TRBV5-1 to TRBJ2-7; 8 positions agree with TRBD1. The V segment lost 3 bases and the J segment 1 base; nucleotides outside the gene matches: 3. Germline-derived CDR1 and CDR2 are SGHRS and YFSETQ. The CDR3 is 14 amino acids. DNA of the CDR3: TGCGCCAGCAGCTCACAGGGGGTATCCTACGAGCAGTACTTC. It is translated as CASSSQGVSYEQYF.

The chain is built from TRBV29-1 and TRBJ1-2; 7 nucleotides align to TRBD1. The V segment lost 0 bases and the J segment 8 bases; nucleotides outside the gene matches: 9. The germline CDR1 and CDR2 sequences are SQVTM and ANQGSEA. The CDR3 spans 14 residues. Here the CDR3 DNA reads TGCAGCGTTGAAGATGGGCCGACAGGGATCGGCTACACCTTC. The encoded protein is CSVEDGPTGIGYTF.

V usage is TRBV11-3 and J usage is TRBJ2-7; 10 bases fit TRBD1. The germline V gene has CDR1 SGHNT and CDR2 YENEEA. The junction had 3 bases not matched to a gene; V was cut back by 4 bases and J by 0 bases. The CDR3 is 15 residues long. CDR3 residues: CASSSGQGSSYEQYF. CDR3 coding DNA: TGTGCCAGCAGCTCGGGACAGGGGAGCTCCTACGAGCAGTACTTC.

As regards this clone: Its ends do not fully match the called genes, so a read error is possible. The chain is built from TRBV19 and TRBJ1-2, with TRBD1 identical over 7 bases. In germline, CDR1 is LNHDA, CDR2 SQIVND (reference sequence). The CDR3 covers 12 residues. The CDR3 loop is CASSDRNYGYTF. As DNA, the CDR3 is TGTGCCAGTTCGGACAGGAACTACGGCTACACCTTC. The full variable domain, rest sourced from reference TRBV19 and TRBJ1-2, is DGGITQSPKYLFRKEGQNVTLSCEQNLNHDAMYWYRQDPGQGLRLIYYSQIVNDFQKGDIAEGYSVSREKKESFPLTVTSAQKNPTAFYLCASSDRNYGYTFGSGTRLTVV.

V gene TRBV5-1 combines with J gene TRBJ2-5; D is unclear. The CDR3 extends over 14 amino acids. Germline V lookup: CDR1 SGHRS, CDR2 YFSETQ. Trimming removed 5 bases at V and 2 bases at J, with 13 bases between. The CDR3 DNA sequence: TGCGCCAGCAGTTCTACCCCATCACAAGAGACCCAGTACTTC. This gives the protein CASSSTPSQETQYF.

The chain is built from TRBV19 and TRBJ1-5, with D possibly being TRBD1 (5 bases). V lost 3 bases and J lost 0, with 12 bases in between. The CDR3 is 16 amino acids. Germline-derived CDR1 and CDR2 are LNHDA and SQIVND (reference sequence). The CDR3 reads CASSIAGIYSNQPQHF. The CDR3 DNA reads TGTGCCAGTAGTATCGCAGGGATCTATAGCAATCAGCCCCAGCATTTT.

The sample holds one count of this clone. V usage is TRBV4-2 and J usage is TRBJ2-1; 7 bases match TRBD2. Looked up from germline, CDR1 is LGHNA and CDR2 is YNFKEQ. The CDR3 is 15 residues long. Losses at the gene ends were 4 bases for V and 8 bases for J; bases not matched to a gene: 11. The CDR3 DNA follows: TGTGCCAGCAGCCTTTCGGGCGGGGGTGAGGATGAGCAGTTCTTC. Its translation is CASSLSGGGEDEQFF.

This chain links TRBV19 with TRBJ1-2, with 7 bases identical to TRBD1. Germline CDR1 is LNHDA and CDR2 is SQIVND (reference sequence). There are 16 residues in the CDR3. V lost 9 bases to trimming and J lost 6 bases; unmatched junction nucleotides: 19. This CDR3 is CASRQGRDLGSDGYTF. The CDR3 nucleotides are TGTGCCAGCAGACAGGGTAGAGACCTAGGGTCGGATGGCTACACCTTC.

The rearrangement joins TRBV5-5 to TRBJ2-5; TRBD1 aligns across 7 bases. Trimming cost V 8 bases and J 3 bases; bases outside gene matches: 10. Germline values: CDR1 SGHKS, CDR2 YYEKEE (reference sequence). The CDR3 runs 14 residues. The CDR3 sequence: CASSRTGSEETQYF. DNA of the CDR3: TGTGCCAGTTCTCGGACAGGATCTGAAGAGACCCAGTACTTC. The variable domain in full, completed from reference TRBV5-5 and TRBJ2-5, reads DAGVTQSPTHLIKTRGQQVTLRCSPISGHKSVSWYQQVLGQGPQFIFQYYEKEERGRGNFPDRFSARQFPNYSSELNVNALLLGDSALYLCASSRTGSEETQYFGPGTRLLVL.

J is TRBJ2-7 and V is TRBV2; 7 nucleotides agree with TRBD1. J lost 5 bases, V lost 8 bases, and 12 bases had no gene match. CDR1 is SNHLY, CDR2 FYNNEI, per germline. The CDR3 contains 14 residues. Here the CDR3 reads CASYIGVQGNEQYF. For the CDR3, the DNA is TGTGCCAGCTATATAGGAGTACAGGGGAACGAGCAGTACTTC.

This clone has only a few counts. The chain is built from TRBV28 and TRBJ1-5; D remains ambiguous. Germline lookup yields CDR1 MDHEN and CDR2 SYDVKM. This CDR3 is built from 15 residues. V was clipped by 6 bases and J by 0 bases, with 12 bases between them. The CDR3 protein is CASRPTIYSNQPQHF. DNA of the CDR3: TGTGCCAGCAGGCCCACCATCTATAGCAATCAGCCCCAGCATTTT.

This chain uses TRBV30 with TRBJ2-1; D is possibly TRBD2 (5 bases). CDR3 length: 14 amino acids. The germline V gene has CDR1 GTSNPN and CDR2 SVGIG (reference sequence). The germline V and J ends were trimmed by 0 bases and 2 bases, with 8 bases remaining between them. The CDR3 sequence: CAWSVASPYNEQFF. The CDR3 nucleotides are TGTGCCTGGAGTGTGGCTAGCCCCTACAATGAGCAGTTCTTC.

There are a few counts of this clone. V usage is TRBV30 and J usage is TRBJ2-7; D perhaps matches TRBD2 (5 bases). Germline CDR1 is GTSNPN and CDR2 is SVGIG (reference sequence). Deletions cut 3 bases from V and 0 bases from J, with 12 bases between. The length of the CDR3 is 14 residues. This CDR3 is CAWSREADSYEQYF. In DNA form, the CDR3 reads TGTGCCTGGAGCCGAGAAGCGGACTCCTACGAGCAGTACTTC.

CDR3 in amino acids: CATSDFVGGELFF. The CDR3 region has the DNA TGTGCCACCAGTGATTTCGTCGGCGGGGAGCTGTTTTTT. This sequence joins TRBV24-1 and TRBJ2-2, with no clear D. The CDR3 runs to 13 residues. Trimming stripped 1 base from V and 7 bases from J, with 6 bases between. The germline gives CDR1 KGHDR, CDR2 SFDVKD.

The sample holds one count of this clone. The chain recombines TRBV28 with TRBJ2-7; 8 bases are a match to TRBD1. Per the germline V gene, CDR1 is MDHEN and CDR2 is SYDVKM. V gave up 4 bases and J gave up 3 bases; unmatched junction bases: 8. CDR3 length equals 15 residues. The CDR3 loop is CASSSRSGTGYEQYF. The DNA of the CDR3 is TGTGCCAGCAGTTCGCGGTCGGGGACAGGCTACGAGCAGTACTTC.

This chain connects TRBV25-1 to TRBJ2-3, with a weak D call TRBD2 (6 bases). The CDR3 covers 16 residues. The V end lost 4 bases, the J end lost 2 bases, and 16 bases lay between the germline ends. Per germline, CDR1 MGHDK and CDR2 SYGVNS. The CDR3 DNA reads TGTGCCAGCAGTGCGGCGCGGCGGGGCTACACAGATACGCAGTATTTT. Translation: CASSAARRGYTDTQYF.

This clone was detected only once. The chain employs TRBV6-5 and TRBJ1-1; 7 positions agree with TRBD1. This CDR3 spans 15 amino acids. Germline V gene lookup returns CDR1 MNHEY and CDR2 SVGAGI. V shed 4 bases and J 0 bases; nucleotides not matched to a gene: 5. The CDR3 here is CASSSVGQLNTEAFF. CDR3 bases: TGTGCCAGCAGTTCAGTGGGACAGCTGAACACTGAAGCTTTCTTT.